A single sample gave rise to the 27 T cell receptor beta chains below, sequenced in a study of T cells after yellow fever vaccination. TCRdb analysed the 5' RACE reads with MiXCR anew, one entry per CDR3 protein. Found here are 550,000 to 750,000 distinct CDR3 sequences, 13% of them singletons; the top ten hold more than 13%. The input for sequencing was PBMCs, taken on the day of the yellow fever booster vaccination. The receptors come from a man in his thirties or forties who received the YFV17D yellow fever vaccine.

The rearrangement joins TRBV7-2 to TRBJ2-1; TRBD1 or TRBD2 may be the D gene (6 bases each). Between the trimmed V and J ends, which lost 1 base and 2 bases, there was a span of 12 bases. CDR3 length: 16 amino acids. CDR1 SGHTA and CDR2 FQGNSA come from the germline V gene. The CDR3 region is CASSLGGASAYNEQFF. CDR3 in DNA: TGTGCCAGCAGCTTAGGGGGGGCTAGCGCCTACAATGAGCAGTTCTTC.

The count of this clonotype is one. The genes are TRBV4-3 and TRBJ2-7; TRBD1 agrees at 11 bases. From germline, CDR1 is LGHNA and CDR2 YSLEER. This CDR3 comprises 15 residues. After removal of 4 bases from V and 6 bases from J, the junction contained 8 bases not matched to a gene. CDR3 in DNA: TGCGCCAGCAGCCTTCTGGGGGGACAGGGGGGCGAGCAGTACTTC. Translation: CASSLLGGQGGEQYF.

In this sample, this clonotype turned up once. The rearrangement joins TRBV12-3 or TRBV12-4 to TRBJ2-6; D is undetermined. Between the trimmed V and J ends, which lost 3 bases and 4 bases, there was a span of 10 bases. The CDR3 consists of 15 residues. The CDR3 loop is CASSLMVFGANVLTF. CDR3 bases: TGTGCCAGCAGTTTGATGGTTTTCGGGGCCAACGTCCTGACTTTC.

The rearrangement uses TRBV5-1 and TRBJ2-3; TRBD2 might be the D (7 bases). Germline V gene lookup returns CDR1 SGHRS and CDR2 YFSETQ. The V and J ends lost 0 bases and 5 bases respectively, with 19 bases between them. The CDR3 covers 17 residues. CDR3 nucleotides: TGCGCCAGCAGCTTGGCCGGCGGGGGCTCCGTTGGAGATACGCAGTATTTT. Amino acid sequence: CASSLAGGGSVGDTQYF. The entire variable domain, with the rest obtained from reference TRBV5-1 and TRBJ2-3, is as follows: KAGVTQTPRYLIKTRGQQVTLSCSPISGHRSVSWYQQTPGQGLQFLFEYFSETQRNKGNFPGRFSGRQFSNSRSEMNVSTLELGDSALYLCASSLAGGGSVGDTQYFGPGTRLTVL.

This clonotype was seen many times. V usage is TRBV20-1 and J usage is TRBJ2-1, with D hard to call. Trimming took 6 bases from V and 4 from J, leaving 13 bases between them. Looked up from germline, CDR1 is DFQATT and CDR2 is SNEGSKA (reference sequence). The CDR3 has 13 residues. The CDR3 spells CSAPQDHYNEQFF. The CDR3 DNA sequence: TGCAGTGCCCCTCAAGACCATTACAATGAGCAGTTCTTC.

This clonotype was recorded a few times. This chain joins TRBV5-6 and TRBJ2-7, with 7 nucleotides matching TRBD1. The CDR3 extends over 15 amino acids. Losses at the gene ends were 2 bases for V and 5 bases for J; bases not matched to a gene: 10. CDR1 and CDR2 from the germline V gene are SGHDT and YYEEEE. DNA for the CDR3: TGTGCCAGCAGCTTATCGGGACAGATGGACGACGAGCAGTACTTC. Encoded protein: CASSLSGQMDDEQYF.

The CDR3 loop reads CASSSRTGGAYTF. The DNA for the CDR3 is TGTGCCAGCAGCTCGCGGACAGGGGGCGCCTACACCTTC. The V call is TRBV5-6, the J call TRBJ1-2; 11 positions match TRBD1. V lost 3 bases to trimming and J lost 10 bases; unmatched junction nucleotides: 5. The CDR3 extends over 13 amino acids. CDR1 SGHDT and CDR2 YYEEEE come from the germline V gene.

The rearrangement joins TRBV29-1 to TRBJ1-2; D is unresolved. V lost 4 bases and J lost 7, with 10 bases in between. Germline V gives CDR1 SQVTM, CDR2 ANQGSEA. The CDR3 length is 11 residues. CDR3 region: CSVGERGGYTF. CDR3 DNA: TGCAGCGTTGGGGAGCGGGGTGGCTACACCTTC.

The chain is built from TRBV2 and TRBJ2-7; D might be TRBD1 or TRBD2, each matching 5 bases. Trimming shortened V by 4 bases and J by 3 bases, and 10 bases separated the two germline ends. This CDR3 comprises 13 residues. Germline loops: CDR1 SNHLY, CDR2 FYNNEI. This CDR3 reads CASSGWDGYEQYF. CDR3 in DNA: TGTGCCAGCAGTGGTTGGGACGGCTACGAGCAGTACTTC.

This clonotype was counted between two and nine times. The chain joins TRBV12-3 or TRBV12-4 to TRBJ1-2; tentative D call: TRBD1 (6 bases). V was shortened by 0 bases and J by 2 bases, with 7 bases between the two germline ends. The CDR3 runs 14 residues. Here the CDR3 reads CASSLAGANYGYTF. The DNA for the CDR3 is TGTGCCAGCAGTTTAGCGGGGGCAAACTATGGCTACACCTTC.

This chain joins TRBV6-1 and TRBJ2-7; TRBD1 or TRBD2 may be the D gene (5 bases each). CDR3 length: 15 residues. The V and J ends lost 5 bases and 3 bases respectively, with 17 bases between them. Germline lookup yields CDR1 MNHNS and CDR2 SASEGT. The CDR3 loop is CASSPLGVEYYEQYF. CDR3 bases: TGTGCCAGCAGTCCTTTGGGGGTCGAATACTACGAGCAGTACTTC.

Notes on this clonotype: A much more abundant neighbour one base away suggests this may be a read error. The chain couples TRBV4-2 to TRBJ1-1, with TRBD1 identical over 9 bases. There are 17 residues in the CDR3. Looked up from germline, CDR1 is LGHNA and CDR2 is YNFKEQ. V dropped 4 bases and J dropped 10; count of bases not matched to a gene: 19. CDR3 nucleotides: TGTGCCAGCAGCCCTGGGGGACAGGGTTGTGCCTTAATCGGAGCTTTCTTT. Translating gives CASSPGGQGCALIGAFF.

This clonotype was seen a few times. The chain employs TRBV6-1 and TRBJ2-7; the match to TRBD1 covers 10 bases. The CDR3 contains 14 residues. The V gene's germline CDR1 is MNHNS and CDR2 SASEGT. Trimming removed 11 bases from V and 7 bases from J; junction bases left unmatched: 14. CDR3 sequence reads: CAGTIGTGVREQYF. The CDR3 region has the DNA TGTGCCGGGACGATCGGGACAGGGGTGCGGGAGCAGTACTTC.

This clonotype has a handful of counts. The chain is built from TRBV6-5 and TRBJ2-7; 7 bases fit TRBD2. The CDR3 extends over 16 amino acids. The germline V gene encodes CDR1 MNHEY and CDR2 SVGAGI. After removal of 0 bases from V and 0 bases from J, the junction contained 5 bases not matched to a gene. CDR3 sequence (DNA): TGTGCCAGCAGTTACTCGATGGGGGGGAGCTCCTACGAGCAGTACTTC. Its protein is CASSYSMGGSSYEQYF.

The sample holds a few counts of this clonotype. The chain is built from TRBV7-9 and TRBJ1-1; D is unclear. This CDR3 contains 15 residues. The V and J ends lost 4 bases and 4 bases respectively, with 16 bases between them. Germline V CDR1 and CDR2: SEHNR, FQNEAQ (reference sequence). Here the CDR3 DNA reads TGTGCCAGCAGCTCAGACGGCGTCGGGCGCACTGAAGCTTTCTTT. Its protein product is CASSSDGVGRTEAFF. The full variable domain, completed using reference TRBV7-9 and TRBJ1-1, is DTGVSQNPRHKITKRGQNVTFRCDPISEHNRLYWYRQTLGQGPEFLTYFQNEAQLEKSRLLSDRFSAERPKGSFSTLEIQRTEQGDSAMYLCASSSDGVGRTEAFFGQGTRLTVV.

In nucleotides, the CDR3 is TGTGCCAGCTCACTGGTTACAGATCATGAGCAGTACTTC. Translation gives CASSLVTDHEQYF. This chain joins TRBV18 and TRBJ2-7; no clear D. The V end was cut by 4 bases, the J end by 7 bases, with 14 bases between. CDR3 size: 13 residues. Germline values: CDR1 KGHSH, CDR2 LQKENI.

This clonotype appeared a few times. This sequence joins TRBV7-2 and TRBJ2-7, with D unclear. Germline assignment: CDR1 SGHTA and CDR2 FQGNSA. The V end was cut by 4 bases, the J end by 0 bases, with 7 bases between. The CDR3 runs 13 residues. CDR3 sequence reads: CASSYHSSYEQYF. In DNA form, the CDR3 reads TGTGCCAGCAGCTACCATAGCTCCTACGAGCAGTACTTC.

The chain is built from TRBV5-1 and TRBJ2-2; D gene ambiguous. The ends were cut back, 2 bases at V and 5 bases at J, with 10 bases in the middle. The CDR3 runs to 14 residues. In germline, CDR1 is SGHRS, CDR2 YFSETQ. The CDR3 DNA reads as TGCGCCAGCAGCTTCAGTCCCAGGACCGGGGAGCTGTTTTTT. Its protein is CASSFSPRTGELFF.

This clonotype occurred many times. J is TRBJ2-7 and V is TRBV7-9; 7 nucleotides agree with TRBD1. The germline CDR1 and CDR2 sequences are SEHNR and FQNEAQ (reference sequence). V gave up 1 base and J gave up 6 bases; unmatched junction bases: 3. The CDR3 is made up of 13 amino acids. The CDR3 spells CASSLGQGFEQYF. Written as DNA, the CDR3 is TGTGCCAGCAGCTTAGGACAGGGTTTCGAGCAGTACTTC.

Written as DNA, the CDR3 is TGTGCCAGCAGCTTGGGCGGGGGCATTCAGTACTTC. This codes for CASSLGGGIQYF. V and J are TRBV7-9 and TRBJ2-4; 7 bases map to TRBD2. The CDR3 has 12 amino acids. Germline V lookup: CDR1 SEHNR, CDR2 FQNEAQ (reference sequence). V dropped 3 bases and J dropped 9; count of bases not matched to a gene: 2.

The sample holds a few counts of this clonotype. The chain carries TRBV4-2 and TRBJ1-2; D is unclear. The germline V and J ends were trimmed by 0 bases and 4 bases, with 9 bases remaining between them. CDR3 size: 14 residues. CDR1 LGHNA and CDR2 YNFKEQ come from the germline V gene. In DNA form, the CDR3 reads TGTGCCAGCAGCCAAGAAGGTCCCATCTATGGCTACACCTTC. Its protein product is CASSQEGPIYGYTF.

The chain recombines TRBV3-1 with TRBJ2-7; a weak D match, TRBD2 (6 bases). The CDR3 runs to 15 residues. Trimming shortened V by 4 bases and J by 0 bases, and 13 bases separated the two germline ends. CDR1 and CDR2 (germline): LGHDT, YNNKEL (reference sequence). CDR3 region: CASSLGLHGSYEQYF. In nucleotides, the CDR3 is TGTGCCAGCAGCCTGGGACTCCACGGCTCCTACGAGCAGTACTTC.

This clonotype came up a few times. V usage is TRBV6-5 and J usage is TRBJ2-6; no firm D call. The V gene lost 0 bases and the J gene lost 0 bases, with 6 bases spanning the gap. The CDR3 sequence is 16 residues long. The germline V gene encodes CDR1 MNHEY and CDR2 SVGAGI. DNA of the CDR3: TGTGCCAGCAGTTACTCGATGGGCTCTGGGGCCAACGTCCTGACTTTC. Protein: CASSYSMGSGANVLTF.

This clonotype was observed a few times. The chain couples TRBV2 to TRBJ1-2; 7 bases line up with TRBD1. The junction had 9 bases not matched to a gene; V was cut back by 7 bases and J by 4 bases. Germline values: CDR1 SNHLY, CDR2 FYNNEI. CDR3 size: 14 residues. CDR3 in DNA: TGTGCCAGCATTCAGGGGGGAGTGGTCTATGGCTACACCTTC. Translating it yields CASIQGGVVYGYTF.

This clonotype was seen repeatedly, ten times or more. The rearrangement links TRBV6-5 to TRBJ1-2; perhaps TRBD1 as D (5 bases). CDR1 MNHEY and CDR2 SVGAGI come from the germline V gene. V dropped 4 bases and J dropped 8 bases, with 17 bases sitting between them. The CDR3 sequence is 14 residues long. In DNA form, the CDR3 reads TGTGCCAGCAGTTCCCCGGGACCCCGGCGGGGCTACACCTTC. Translating it yields CASSSPGPRRGYTF.

In its sample, this clonotype was seen a few times. The rearrangement joins TRBV20-1 to TRBJ2-7; D gene uncertain. From germline, CDR1 is DFQATT and CDR2 SNEGSKA (reference sequence). The CDR3 runs to 16 residues. V was pared by 4 bases and J by 2 bases, with 21 bases between. The CDR3 region has the DNA TGCAGTGCTATCGAGATGGGCGGTAGCCAGACCTACGAGCAGTACTTC. Protein sequence: CSAIEMGGSQTYEQYF.

The genes are TRBV3-1 and TRBJ1-2; no clear D gene. Germline V CDR1 and CDR2: LGHDT, YNNKEL (reference sequence). The CDR3 sequence is 15 residues long. With 1 base removed from V and 4 bases from J, the gap between germline ends came to 13 bases. The CDR3 spells CASSQVRRTGYGYTF. The CDR3 bases are TGTGCCAGCAGCCAAGTGCGGCGGACGGGCTATGGCTACACCTTC.